This TCR beta chain derives from a study of blood T cell repertoires in COVID-19. Study-wide background: Nucleic acid was either cDNA or gDNA, and it came from T cells, B-cell-depleted T cells, or PBMCs.

Sequencing was performed with immunoSEQ multiplex PCR; in TCRdb, only in-frame clones are kept and a portion is missing. This table has 250,000 or so clones, 84% appearing once. This clone was seen just once. Germline CDR1 is SGHAT and CDR2 is FQNNGV. Germline trimming cut 2 bases from V and 12 bases from J; bases unmatched to any gene: 13. The CDR3 is made up of 15 amino acids. The sequence derives from a man in his forties or fifties who had recovered from COVID-19. Source material: peripheral blood. J is TRBJ1-2 and V is TRBV11-2, with 9 bases that match TRBD1. Here the CDR3 DNA reads TGTGCCAGCAGCTTATCCGGACAGGGGAGAGTGTGGAACACCTTC. This gives the protein CASSLSGQGRVWNTF.